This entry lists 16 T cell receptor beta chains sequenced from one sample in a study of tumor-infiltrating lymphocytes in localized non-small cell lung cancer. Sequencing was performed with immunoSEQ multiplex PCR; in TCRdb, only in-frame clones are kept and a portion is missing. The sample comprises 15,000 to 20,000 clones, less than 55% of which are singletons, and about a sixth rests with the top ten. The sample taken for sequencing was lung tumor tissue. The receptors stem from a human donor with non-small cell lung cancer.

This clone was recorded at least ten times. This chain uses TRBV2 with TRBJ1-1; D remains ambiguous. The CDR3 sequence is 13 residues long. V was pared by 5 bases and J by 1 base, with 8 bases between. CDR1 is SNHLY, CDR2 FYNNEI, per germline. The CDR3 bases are TGTGCCAGCAGTCCGACGGAGAACACTGAAGCTTTCTTT. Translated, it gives CASSPTENTEAFF.

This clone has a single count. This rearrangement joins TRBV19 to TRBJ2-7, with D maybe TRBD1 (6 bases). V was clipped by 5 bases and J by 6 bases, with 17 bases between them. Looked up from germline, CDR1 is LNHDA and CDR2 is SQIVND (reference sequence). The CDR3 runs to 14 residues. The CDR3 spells CASSPGQSPGEQYF. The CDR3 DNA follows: TGTGCCAGTAGTCCAGGACAGTCGCCCGGCGAGCAGTACTTC.

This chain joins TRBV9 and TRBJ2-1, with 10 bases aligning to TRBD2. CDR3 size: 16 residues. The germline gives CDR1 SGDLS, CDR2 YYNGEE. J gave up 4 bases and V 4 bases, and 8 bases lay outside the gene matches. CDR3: CASSPGVAGGYNEQFF. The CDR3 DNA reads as TGTGCCAGCAGCCCCGGGGTAGCGGGGGGATACAATGAGCAGTTCTTC.

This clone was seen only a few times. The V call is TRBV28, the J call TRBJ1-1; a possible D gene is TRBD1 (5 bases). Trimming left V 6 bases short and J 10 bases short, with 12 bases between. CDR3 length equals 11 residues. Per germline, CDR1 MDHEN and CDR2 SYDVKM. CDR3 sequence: CASSPRRGAFF. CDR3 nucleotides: TGTGCCAGCAGCCCGCGGAGGGGAGCTTTCTTT.

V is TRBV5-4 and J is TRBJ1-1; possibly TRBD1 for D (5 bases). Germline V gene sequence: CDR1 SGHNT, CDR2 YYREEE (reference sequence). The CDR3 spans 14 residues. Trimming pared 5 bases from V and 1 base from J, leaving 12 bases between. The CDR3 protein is CASSPTGGNTEAFF. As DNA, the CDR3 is TGTGCCAGCAGTCCCACGGGGGGGAACACTGAAGCTTTCTTT.

CDR3 loop: CASSLLAGAAGTGELFF. CDR3 sequence (DNA): TGTGCCAGCAGCCTACTAGCGGGGGCCGCAGGGACCGGGGAGCTGTTTTTT. V gene TRBV27 combines with J gene TRBJ2-2; 11 nucleotides agree with TRBD2. Germline V gene data show CDR1 as MNHEY and CDR2 as SMNVEV (reference sequence). This CDR3 has 17 amino acids. Unmatched junction bases numbered 11, after V lost 6 bases and J lost 5 bases.

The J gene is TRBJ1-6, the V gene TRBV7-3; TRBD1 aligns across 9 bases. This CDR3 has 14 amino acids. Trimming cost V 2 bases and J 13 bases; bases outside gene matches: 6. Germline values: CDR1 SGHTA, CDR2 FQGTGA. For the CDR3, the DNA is TGTGCCAGCAGCTTACTCGGGACAGGGTTTCCCCTCCACTTT. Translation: CASSLLGTGFPLHF.

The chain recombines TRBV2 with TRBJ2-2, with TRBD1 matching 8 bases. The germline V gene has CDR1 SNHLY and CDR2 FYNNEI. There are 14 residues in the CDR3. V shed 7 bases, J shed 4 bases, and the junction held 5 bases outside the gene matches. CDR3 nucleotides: TGTGCCAGCATTACAGGGGGAATCACCGGGGAGCTGTTTTTT. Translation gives CASITGGITGELFF.

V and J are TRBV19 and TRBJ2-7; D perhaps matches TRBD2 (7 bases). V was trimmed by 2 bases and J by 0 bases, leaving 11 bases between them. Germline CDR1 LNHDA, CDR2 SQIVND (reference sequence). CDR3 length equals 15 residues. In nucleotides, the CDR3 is TGTGCCAGTAGTATATCGGGGGGCCCCTCCTACGAGCAGTACTTC. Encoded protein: CASSISGGPSYEQYF.

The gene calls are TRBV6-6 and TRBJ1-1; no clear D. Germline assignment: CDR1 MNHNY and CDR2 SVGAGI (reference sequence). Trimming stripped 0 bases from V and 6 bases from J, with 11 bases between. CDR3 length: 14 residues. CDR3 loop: CASSYSNRKPEAFF. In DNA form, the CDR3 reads TGTGCCAGCAGTTACTCGAATAGGAAACCTGAAGCTTTCTTT.

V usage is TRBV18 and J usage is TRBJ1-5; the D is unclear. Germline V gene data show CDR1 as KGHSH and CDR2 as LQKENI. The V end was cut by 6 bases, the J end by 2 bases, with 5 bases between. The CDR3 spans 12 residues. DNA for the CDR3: TGTGCCAGCTCTTGGGGCAATCAGCCCCAGCATTTT. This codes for CASSWGNQPQHF.

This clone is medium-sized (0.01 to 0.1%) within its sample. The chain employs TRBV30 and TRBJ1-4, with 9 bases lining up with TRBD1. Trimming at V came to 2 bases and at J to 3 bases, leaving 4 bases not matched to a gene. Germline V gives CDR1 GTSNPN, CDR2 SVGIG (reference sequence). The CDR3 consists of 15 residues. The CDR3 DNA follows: TGTGCCTGGAGTACAGGGGGCCTAGCTAATGAAAAACTGTTTTTT. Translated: CAWSTGGLANEKLFF.

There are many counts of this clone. The CDR3, as DNA: TGTGCCAGCAGCTCACCCTGGGGGGACAGCGGGGGTGGCACAGATACGCAGTATTTT. It yields the protein CASSSPWGDSGGGTDTQYF. The chain uses TRBV21-1 and TRBJ2-3; TRBD2, as called in the table, went unchecked against the DNA. TRBV21-1 is a pseudogene locus. The CDR3 is 19 residues long.

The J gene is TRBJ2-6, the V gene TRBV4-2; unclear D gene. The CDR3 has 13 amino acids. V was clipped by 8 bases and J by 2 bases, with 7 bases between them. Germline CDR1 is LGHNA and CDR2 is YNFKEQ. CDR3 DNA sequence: TGTGCCAGCCTCGGCGCTGGGGCCAACGTCCTGACTTTC. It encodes CASLGAGANVLTF.

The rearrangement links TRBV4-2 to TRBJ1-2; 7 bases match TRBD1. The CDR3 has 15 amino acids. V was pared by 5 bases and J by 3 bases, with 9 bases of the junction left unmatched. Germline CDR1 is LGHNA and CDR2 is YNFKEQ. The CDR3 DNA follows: TGTGCCAGCAGCACCGAAGGACAGGAATACTATGGCTACACCTTC. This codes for CASSTEGQEYYGYTF.

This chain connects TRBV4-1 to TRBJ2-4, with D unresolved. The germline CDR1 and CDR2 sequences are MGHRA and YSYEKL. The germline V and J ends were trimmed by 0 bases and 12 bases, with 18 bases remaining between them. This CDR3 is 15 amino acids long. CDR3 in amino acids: CASSQERVTAARQYF. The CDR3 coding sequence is TGCGCCAGCAGCCAAGAAAGGGTCACGGCAGCGCGTCAGTACTTC.